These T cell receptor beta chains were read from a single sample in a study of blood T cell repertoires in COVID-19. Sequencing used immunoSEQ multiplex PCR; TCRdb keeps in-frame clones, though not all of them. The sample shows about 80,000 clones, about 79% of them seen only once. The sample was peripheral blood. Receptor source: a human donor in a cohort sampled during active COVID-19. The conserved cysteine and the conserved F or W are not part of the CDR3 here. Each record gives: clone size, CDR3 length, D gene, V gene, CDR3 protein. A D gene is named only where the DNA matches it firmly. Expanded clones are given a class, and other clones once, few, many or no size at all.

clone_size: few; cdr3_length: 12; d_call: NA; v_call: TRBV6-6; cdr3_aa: ASSYGGIDYGYT
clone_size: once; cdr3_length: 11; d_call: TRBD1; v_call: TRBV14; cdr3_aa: ASSGQGDQPQH
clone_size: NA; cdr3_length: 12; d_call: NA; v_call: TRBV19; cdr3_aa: ATAAGIRTDTQY
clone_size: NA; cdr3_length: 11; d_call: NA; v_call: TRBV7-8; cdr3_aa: ASSWGREETQY
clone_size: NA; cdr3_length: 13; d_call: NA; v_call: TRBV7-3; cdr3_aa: ASSLIGGHYNEQF
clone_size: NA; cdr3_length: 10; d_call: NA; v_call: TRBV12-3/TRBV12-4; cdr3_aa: ASSLGGRGYT
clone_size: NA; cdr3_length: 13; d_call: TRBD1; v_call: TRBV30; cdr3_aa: AWSVLRTGGYGYT
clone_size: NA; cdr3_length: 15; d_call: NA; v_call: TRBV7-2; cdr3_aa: ASSSVASGRLRNEQF
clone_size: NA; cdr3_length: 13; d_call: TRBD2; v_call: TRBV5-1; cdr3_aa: ASSATGTSQETQY
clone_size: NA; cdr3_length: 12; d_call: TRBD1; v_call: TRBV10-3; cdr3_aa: ASRGDRGHYGYT
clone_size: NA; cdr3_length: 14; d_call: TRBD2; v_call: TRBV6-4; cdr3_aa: ASSASSGGAPDTQY
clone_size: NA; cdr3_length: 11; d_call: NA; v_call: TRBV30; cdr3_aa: AWRIEVMGGYT
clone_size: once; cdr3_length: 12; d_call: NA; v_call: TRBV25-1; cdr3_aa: ASRPGWGNQPQH
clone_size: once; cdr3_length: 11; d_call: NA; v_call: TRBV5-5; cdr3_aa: ASSSSSGNTIY
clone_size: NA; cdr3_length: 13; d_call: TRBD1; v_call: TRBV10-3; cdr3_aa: AISDPGQGYTEAF
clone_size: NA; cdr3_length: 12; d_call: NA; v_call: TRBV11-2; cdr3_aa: ASSSNGGNYGYT
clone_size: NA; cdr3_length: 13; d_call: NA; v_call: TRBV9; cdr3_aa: ASSVGARVSETQY
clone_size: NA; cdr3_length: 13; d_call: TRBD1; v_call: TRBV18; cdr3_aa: ASSPPRQGGNPQH
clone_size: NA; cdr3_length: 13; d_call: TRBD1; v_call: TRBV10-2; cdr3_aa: ASSESEQGASPLH
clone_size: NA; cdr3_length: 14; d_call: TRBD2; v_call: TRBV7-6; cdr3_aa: ASSLGRREMTDTQY
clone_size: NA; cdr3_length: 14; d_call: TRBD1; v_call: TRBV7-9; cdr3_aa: AIDRGDRGNLGPQH
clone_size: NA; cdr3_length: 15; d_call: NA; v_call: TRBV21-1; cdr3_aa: ASTTFPGTGVRNEQF
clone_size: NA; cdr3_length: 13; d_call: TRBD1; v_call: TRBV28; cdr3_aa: ASSLLGTGPYEQY
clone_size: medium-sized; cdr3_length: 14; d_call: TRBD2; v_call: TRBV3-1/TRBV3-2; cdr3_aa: ASSLSLAGAYNEQF
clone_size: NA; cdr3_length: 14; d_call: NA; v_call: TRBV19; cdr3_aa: ASSIPGHNFKNIQY
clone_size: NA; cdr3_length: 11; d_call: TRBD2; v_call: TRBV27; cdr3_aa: ASSWEGLDTQY
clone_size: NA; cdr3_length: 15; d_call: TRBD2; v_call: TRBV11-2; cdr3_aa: ASSRDSPSGTTDTQY
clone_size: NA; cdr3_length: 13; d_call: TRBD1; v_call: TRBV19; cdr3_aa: ASSIDRTGNTEAF
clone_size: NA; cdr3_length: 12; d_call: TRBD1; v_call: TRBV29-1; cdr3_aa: SVENRGRGYGYT
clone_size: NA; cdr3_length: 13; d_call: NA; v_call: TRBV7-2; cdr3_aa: ASSLAGGTYNEQF
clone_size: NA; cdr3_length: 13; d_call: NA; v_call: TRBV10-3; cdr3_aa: AIMDSGEMNTEAF
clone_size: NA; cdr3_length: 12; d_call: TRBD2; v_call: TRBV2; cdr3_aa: ASSTTSGVYEQY
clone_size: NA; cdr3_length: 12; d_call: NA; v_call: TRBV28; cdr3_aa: ASATGTPSYEQY
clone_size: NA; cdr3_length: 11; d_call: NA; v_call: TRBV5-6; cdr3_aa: ASSLALFYGYT
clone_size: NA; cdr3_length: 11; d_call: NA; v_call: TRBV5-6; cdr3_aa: ASSLSSKPEAF
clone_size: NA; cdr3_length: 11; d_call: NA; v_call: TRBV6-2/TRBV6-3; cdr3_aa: ASSYAGGNTIY
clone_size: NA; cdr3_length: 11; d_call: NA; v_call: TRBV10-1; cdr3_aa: ASGGGGTDTQY
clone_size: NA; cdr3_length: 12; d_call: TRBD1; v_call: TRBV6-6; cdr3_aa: ASSGTGSGQPQH
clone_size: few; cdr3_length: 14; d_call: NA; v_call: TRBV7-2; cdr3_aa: ASSSDSPVYNSPLH
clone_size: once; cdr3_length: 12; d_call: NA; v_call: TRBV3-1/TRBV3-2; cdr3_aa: ASSSGVSPDTQY
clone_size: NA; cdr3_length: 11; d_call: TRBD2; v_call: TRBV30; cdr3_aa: AWRPSGGYTQY
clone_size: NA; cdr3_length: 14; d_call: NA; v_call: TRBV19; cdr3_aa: ASNHARQGGYNEQF
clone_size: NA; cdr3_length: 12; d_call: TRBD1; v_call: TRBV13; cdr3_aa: ASSYRGQINIQY
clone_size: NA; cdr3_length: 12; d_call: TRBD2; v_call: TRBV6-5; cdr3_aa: ASSRAVAGDEQY
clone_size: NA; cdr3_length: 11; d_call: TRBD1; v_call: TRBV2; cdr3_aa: ASGTGAQETQY
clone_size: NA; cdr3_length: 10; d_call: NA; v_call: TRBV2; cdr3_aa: ASRLYSTEAF
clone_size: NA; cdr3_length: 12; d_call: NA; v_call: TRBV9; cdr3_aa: ASSVNPVLDTQY
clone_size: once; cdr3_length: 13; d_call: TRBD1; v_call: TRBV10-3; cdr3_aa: AISGGSGGSYGYT
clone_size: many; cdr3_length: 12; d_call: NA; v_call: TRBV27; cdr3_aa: ASSLEGSTGELF
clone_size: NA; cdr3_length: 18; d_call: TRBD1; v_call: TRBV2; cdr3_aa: ASKAPPWTGGGFGTDTQY
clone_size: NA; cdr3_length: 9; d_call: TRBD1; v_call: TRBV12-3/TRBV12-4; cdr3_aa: ASSDREGYT
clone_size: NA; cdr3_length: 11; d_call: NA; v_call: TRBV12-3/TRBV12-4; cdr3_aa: ASSLRNRGEAF
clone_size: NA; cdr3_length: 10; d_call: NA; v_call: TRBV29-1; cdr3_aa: SVAMRRDGYT
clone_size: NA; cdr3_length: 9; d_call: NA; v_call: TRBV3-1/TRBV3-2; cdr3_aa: ASSTRGGAF